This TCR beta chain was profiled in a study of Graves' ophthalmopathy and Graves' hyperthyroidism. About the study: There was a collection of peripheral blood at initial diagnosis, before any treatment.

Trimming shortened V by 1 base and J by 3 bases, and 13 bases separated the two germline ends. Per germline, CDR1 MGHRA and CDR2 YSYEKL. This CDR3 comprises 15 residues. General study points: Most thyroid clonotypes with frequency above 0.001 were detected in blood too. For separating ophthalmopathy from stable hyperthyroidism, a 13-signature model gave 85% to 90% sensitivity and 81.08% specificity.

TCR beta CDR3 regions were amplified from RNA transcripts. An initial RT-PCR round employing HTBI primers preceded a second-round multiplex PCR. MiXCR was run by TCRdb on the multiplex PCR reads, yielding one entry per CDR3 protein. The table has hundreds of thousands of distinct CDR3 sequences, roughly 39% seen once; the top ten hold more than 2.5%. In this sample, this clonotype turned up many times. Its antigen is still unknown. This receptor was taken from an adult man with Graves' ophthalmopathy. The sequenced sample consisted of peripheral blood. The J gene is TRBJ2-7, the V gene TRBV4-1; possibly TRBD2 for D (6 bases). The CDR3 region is CASSQATGAGYEQYF. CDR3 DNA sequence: TGCGCCAGCAGCCAAGCTACGGGAGCTGGCTACGAGCAGTACTTC.